The clone carrying this T cell receptor beta chain was seen at least ten times. Scientists amplified the TCR beta CDR3 regions from RNA transcripts. HTBI primers primed a first-round RT-PCR, and a second-round multiplex PCR followed. TCRdb passed the multiplex PCR reads through MiXCR, listing each CDR3 protein once. The sample contains a few hundred thousand distinct CDR3 sequences, 35% to 45% of which appear only once. Patients newly diagnosed with hyperthyroidism, under 2 months' duration, were aged 18 to 65, the study reports. This sample is drawn from a study of Graves' ophthalmopathy and Graves' hyperthyroidism. The V and J ends lost 7 bases and 0 bases respectively, with 10 bases between them. From germline, CDR1 is SQVTM and CDR2 ANQGSEA. The CDR3 is 13 amino acids.

This chain joins TRBV29-1 and TRBJ1-3, with D possibly matching TRBD1 (5 bases). The receptor's source is an adult man with Graves' hyperthyroidism. Input material: peripheral blood or thyroid tissue (not recorded which). Here the CDR3 reads CSGSRDSGNTIYF. In DNA form, the CDR3 reads TGCAGCGGATCCAGGGACTCTGGAAACACCATATATTTT.